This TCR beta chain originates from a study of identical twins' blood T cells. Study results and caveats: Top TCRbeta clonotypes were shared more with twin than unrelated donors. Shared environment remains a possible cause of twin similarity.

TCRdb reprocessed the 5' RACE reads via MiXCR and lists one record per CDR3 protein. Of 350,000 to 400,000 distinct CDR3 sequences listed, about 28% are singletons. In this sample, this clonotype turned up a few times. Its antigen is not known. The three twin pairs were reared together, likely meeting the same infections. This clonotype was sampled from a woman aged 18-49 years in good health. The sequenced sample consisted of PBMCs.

The CDR3 loop reads CASSETAVNTEAFF. CDR3 DNA sequence: TGCGCCAGCAGCGAGACAGCTGTGAACACTGAAGCTTTCTTT. The chain is built from TRBV5-1 and TRBJ1-1, with D maybe TRBD1 (5 bases). This CDR3 comprises 14 residues. Per germline, CDR1 SGHRS and CDR2 YFSETQ. The V end lost 4 bases, the J end lost 0 bases, and 10 bases lay between the germline ends.